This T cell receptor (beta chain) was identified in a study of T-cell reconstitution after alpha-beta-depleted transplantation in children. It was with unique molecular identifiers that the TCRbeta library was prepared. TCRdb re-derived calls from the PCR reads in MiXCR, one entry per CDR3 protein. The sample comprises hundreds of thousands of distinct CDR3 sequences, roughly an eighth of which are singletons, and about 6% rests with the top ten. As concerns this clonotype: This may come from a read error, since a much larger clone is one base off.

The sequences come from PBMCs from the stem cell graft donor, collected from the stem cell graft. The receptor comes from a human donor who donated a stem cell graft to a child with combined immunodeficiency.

CDR3 DNA sequence: TGCAGCTTTGGGGGGAACACTGAAGCTTTCTTT. Its translation: CSFGGNTEAFF. The chain is built from TRBV29-1 and TRBJ1-1; maybe TRBD1 (5 bases). The germline V gene has CDR1 SQVTM and CDR2 ANQGSEA. The CDR3 length is 11 residues. V lost 8 bases to trimming and J lost 1 base, with 8 bases between them.